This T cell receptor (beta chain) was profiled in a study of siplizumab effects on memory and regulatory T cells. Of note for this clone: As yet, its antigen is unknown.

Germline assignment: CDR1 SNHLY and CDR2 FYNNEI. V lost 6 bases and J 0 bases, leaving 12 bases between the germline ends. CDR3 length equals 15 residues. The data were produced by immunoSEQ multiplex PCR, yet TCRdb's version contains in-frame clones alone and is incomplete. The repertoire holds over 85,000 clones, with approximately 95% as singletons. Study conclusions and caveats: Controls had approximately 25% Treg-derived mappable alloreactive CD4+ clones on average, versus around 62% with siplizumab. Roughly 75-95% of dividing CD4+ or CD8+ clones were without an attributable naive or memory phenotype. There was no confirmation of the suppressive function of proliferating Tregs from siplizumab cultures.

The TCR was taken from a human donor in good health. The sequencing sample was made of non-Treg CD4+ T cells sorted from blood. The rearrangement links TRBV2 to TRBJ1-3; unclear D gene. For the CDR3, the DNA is TGTGCCAGCAGGAACTACCTAAGCTCTGGAAACACCATATATTTT. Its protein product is CASRNYLSSGNTIYF.